This T cell receptor (beta chain) was sequenced in a study of cytomegalovirus exposure and HLA in healthy donors. This CDR3 comprises 13 residues. V was shortened by 3 bases and J by 7 bases, with 12 bases between the two germline ends. Per the germline V gene, CDR1 is SQVTM and CDR2 is ANQGSEA. 13 Jbeta primers and 60 Vbeta primers were used for the PCR. Generated by immunoSEQ multiplex PCR, the TCRdb table keeps only in-frame clones and is missing some. The sample carries approximately 110,000 clones, approximately 78% recorded once. Material for sequencing was PBMCs. The sequence was collected from a man in his forties in good health and CMV-seronegative. The rearrangement uses TRBV29-1 and TRBJ1-4, with TRBD1 as a possible D gene (5 bases). CDR3 protein: CSVDVQGSEKLFF. In nucleotides, the CDR3 is TGCAGCGTTGACGTTCAGGGTAGTGAAAAACTGTTTTTT.